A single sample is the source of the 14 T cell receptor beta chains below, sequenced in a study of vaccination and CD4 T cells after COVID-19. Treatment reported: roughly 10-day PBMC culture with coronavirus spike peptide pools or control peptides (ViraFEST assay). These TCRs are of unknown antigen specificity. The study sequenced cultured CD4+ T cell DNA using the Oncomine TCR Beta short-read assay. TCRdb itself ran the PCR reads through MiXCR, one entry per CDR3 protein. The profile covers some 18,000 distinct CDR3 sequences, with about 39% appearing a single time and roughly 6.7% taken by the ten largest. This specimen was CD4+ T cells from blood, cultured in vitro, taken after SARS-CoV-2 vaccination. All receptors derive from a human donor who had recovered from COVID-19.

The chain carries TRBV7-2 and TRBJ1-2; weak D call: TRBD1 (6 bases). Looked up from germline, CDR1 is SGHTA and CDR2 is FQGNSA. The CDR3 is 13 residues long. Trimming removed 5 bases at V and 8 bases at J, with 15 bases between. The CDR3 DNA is TGTGCCAGCAGCGTGAGGGGGGGGAGCGGCTACACCTTC. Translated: CASSVRGGSGYTF.

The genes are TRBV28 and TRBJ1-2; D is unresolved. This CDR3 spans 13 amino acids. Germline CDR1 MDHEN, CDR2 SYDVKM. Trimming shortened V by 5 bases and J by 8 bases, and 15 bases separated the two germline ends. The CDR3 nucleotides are TGTGCCAGCAGTCTGAATTCACGTCTGGGCTACACCTTC. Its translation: CASSLNSRLGYTF.

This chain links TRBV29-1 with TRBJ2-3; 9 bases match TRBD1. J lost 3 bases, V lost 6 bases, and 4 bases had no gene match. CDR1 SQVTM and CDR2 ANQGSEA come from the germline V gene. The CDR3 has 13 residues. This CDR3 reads CSVRQGGTDTQYF. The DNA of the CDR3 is TGCAGCGTCCGACAGGGGGGGACAGATACGCAGTATTTT.

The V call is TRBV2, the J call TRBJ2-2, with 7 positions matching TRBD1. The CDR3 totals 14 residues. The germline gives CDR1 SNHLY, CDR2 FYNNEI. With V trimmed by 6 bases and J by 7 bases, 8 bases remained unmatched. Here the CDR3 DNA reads TGTGCCAGCAGGAGGACAGGTCAAGGCGGGGAGCTGTTTTTT. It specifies CASRRTGQGGELFF.

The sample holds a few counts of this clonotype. The CDR3 loop is CASNPQALNNEQFF. In DNA form, the CDR3 reads TGTGCCAGCAACCCGCAGGCCCTTAACAATGAGCAGTTCTTC. The rearrangement joins TRBV6-1 to TRBJ2-1, with D hard to call. Germline-derived CDR1 and CDR2 are MNHNS and SASEGT. Trimming took 7 bases from V and 5 from J, leaving 15 bases between them. The CDR3 is made up of 14 amino acids.

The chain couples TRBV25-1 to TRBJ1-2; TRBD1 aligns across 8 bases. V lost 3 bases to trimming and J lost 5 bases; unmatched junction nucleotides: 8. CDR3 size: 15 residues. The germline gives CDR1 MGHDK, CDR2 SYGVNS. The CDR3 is CASSDRQGSLYGYTF. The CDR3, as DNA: TGTGCCAGCAGTGACCGACAGGGGTCCCTATATGGCTACACCTTC.

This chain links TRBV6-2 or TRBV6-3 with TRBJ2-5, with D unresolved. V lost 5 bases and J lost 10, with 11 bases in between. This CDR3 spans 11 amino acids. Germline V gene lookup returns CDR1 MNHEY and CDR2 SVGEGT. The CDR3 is CASSHGGVQYF. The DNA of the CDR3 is TGTGCCAGCAGTCACGGTGGGGTCCAGTACTTC.

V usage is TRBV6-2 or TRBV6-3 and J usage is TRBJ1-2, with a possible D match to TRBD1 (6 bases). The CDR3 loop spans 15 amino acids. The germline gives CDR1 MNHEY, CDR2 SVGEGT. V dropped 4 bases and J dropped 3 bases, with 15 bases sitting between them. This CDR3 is CASSSRLGGDYGYTF. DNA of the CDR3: TGTGCCAGCAGTTCCCGTCTAGGGGGGGACTATGGCTACACCTTC.

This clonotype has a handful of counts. This CDR3 is CSASGQGGNTEAFF. The CDR3 DNA reads TGCAGTGCGTCCGGACAGGGAGGGAACACTGAAGCTTTCTTT. The V and J genes are TRBV20-1 and TRBJ1-1; TRBD1 matches 8 bases. CDR3 length: 14 amino acids. The germline V gene encodes CDR1 DFQATT and CDR2 SNEGSKA (reference sequence). With V trimmed by 6 bases and J by 1 base, 7 bases remained unmatched.

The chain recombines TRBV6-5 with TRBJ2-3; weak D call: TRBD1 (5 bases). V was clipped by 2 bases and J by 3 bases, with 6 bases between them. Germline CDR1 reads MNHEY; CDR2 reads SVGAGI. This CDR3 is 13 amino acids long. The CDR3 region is CASSYGATDTQYF. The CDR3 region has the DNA TGTGCCAGCAGTTACGGGGCAACAGATACGCAGTATTTT.

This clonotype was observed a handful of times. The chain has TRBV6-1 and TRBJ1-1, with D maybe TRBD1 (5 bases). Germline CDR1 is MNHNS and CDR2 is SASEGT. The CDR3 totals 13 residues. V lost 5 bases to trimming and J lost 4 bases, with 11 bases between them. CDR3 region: CASSRPQGTEAFF. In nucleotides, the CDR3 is TGTGCCAGCAGTCGCCCCCAGGGCACTGAAGCTTTCTTT.

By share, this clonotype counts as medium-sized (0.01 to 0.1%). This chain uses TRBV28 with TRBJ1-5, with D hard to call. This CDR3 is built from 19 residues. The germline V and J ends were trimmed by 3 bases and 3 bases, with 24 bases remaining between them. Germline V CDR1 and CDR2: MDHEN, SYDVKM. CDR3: CASSFTPPPRAPINQPQHF. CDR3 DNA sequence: TGTGCCAGCAGTTTTACCCCTCCTCCACGGGCCCCCATCAATCAGCCCCAGCATTTT.

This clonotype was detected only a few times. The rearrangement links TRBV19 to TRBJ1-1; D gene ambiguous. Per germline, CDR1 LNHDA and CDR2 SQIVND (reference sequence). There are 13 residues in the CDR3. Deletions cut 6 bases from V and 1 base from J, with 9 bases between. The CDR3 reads CASSLGRNTEAFF. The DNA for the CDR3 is TGTGCCAGTAGCCTCGGTCGGAACACTGAAGCTTTCTTT. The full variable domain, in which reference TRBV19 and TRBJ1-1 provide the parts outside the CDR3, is DGGITQSPKYLFRKEGQNVTLSCEQNLNHDAMYWYRQDPGQGLRLIYYSQIVNDFQKGDIAEGYSVSREKKESFPLTVTSAQKNPTAFYLCASSLGRNTEAFFGQGTRLTVV.

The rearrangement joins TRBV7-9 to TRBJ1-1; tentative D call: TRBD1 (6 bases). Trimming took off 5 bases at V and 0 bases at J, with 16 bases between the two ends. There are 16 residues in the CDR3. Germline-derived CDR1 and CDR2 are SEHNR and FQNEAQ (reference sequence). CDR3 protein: CASSRTPGALNTEAFF. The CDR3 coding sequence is TGTGCCAGCAGCCGAACACCAGGGGCCTTGAACACTGAAGCTTTCTTT.